These 9 T cell receptor beta chains share one sample of origin, sequenced in a study of memory CD4+ T cells and cytomegalovirus serostatus. The sort gate was single viable CD3+CD4+CD8-CD45RO+ cells for memory CD4+ T cells. The assay was immunoSEQ multiplex PCR, and TCRdb's table has in-frame clones only and misses some. This repertoire shows 70,000 to 90,000 clones, 75% to 85% found once; its top ten account for around 2.6%. The sample consisted of memory CD4+ T cells from blood. The origin of the receptors is an adult in good health and CMV-seropositive.

The V call is TRBV18, the J call TRBJ2-7, with 10 bases fitting TRBD1. V shed 0 bases, J shed 3 bases, and the junction held 2 bases outside the gene matches. The CDR3 contains 15 residues. Germline-derived CDR1 and CDR2 are KGHSH and LQKENI. The CDR3: CASSPPRDRGYEQYF. The CDR3 nucleotides read TGTGCCAGCTCACCACCCCGGGACAGGGGCTACGAGCAGTACTTC.

The V call is TRBV9, the J call TRBJ2-2; D is perhaps TRBD1 or TRBD2 (5 bases each). Trimming removed 5 bases at V and 2 bases at J, with 13 bases between. This CDR3 comprises 15 residues. From germline, CDR1 is SGDLS and CDR2 YYNGEE. CDR3 bases: TGTGCCAGCAGTACTCGGGGCCTAAACACCGGGGAGCTGTTTTTT. Protein product: CASSTRGLNTGELFF.

The chain links TRBV5-4 to TRBJ2-1; 10 nucleotides agree with TRBD1. The V gene end was trimmed by 0 bases and the J gene end by 4 bases; junction bases not matched to a gene: 7. The germline V gene encodes CDR1 SGHNT and CDR2 YYREEE (reference sequence). This CDR3 contains 17 residues. The CDR3 reads CASSLGTGQGMYNEQFF. CDR3 DNA sequence: TGTGCCAGCAGCTTGGGGACGGGACAGGGGATGTACAATGAGCAGTTCTTC. Together with reference TRBV5-4 and TRBJ2-1, the CDR3 gives the full variable domain: ETGVTQSPTHLIKTRGQQVTLRCSSQSGHNTVSWYQQALGQGPQFIFQYYREEENGRGNFPPRFSGLQFPNYSSELNVNALELDDSALYLCASSLGTGQGMYNEQFFGPGTRLTVL.

The chain combines TRBV19 with TRBJ2-7; D may correspond to TRBD1 or TRBD2 (5 bases each). Germline CDR1 and CDR2: LNHDA and SQIVND (reference sequence). The CDR3 contains 20 residues. V dropped 5 bases and J dropped 3 bases, with 32 bases sitting between them. This CDR3 is CASSPPLRGWLVLGSYEQYV. The DNA for the CDR3 is TGTGCCAGTAGTCCCCCCTTGAGGGGATGGCTTGTACTAGGGAGCTACGAGCAGTACGTC.

The chain recombines TRBV7-9 with TRBJ1-2; the match to TRBD1 covers 7 bases. The CDR3 extends over 15 amino acids. V was clipped by 6 bases and J by 1 base; unmatched bases: 8. Germline assignment: CDR1 SEHNR and CDR2 FQNEAQ (reference sequence). The CDR3 DNA follows: TGTGCCAGCAGGCGCAACAGGGGAATTAACTATGGCTACACCTTC. This encodes CASRRNRGINYGYTF. Full variable domain (missing parts from reference TRBV7-9 and TRBJ1-2): DTGVSQNPRHKITKRGQNVTFRCDPISEHNRLYWYRQTLGQGPEFLTYFQNEAQLEKSRLLSDRFSAERPKGSFSTLEIQRTEQGDSAMYLCASRRNRGINYGYTFGSGTRLTVV.

The chain has TRBV27 and TRBJ2-3; 9 bases map to TRBD2. The CDR3 contains 16 residues. Germline V CDR1 and CDR2: MNHEY, SMNVEV (reference sequence). V shed 4 bases and J 6 bases; nucleotides not matched to a gene: 11. In DNA form, the CDR3 reads TGTGCCAGCAGTTCACCGTCTTTAGCGGGAGAGGATACGCAGTATTTT. It codes for CASSSPSLAGEDTQYF.

V is TRBV7-9 and J is TRBJ2-3; D gene uncertain. In germline, CDR1 is SEHNR, CDR2 FQNEAQ (reference sequence). This CDR3 comprises 13 residues. V lost 1 base and J lost 6, with 8 bases in between. CDR3 DNA sequence: TGTGCCAGCAGCTTAGTTCAAGTGGATACGCAGTATTTT. It specifies CASSLVQVDTQYF.

The chain couples TRBV7-8 to TRBJ2-7, with 8 bases matching TRBD1. Germline CDR1 and CDR2: SGHVS and FQNEAQ. The length of the CDR3 is 14 residues. Germline trimming cut 1 base from V and 4 bases from J; bases unmatched to any gene: 3. CDR3 nucleotides: TGTGCCAGCAGCTTAGGGACAGGGCTATACGAGCAGTACGTC. The encoded protein is CASSLGTGLYEQYV.

The chain couples TRBV4-1 to TRBJ2-6; D unclear. Between the trimmed V and J ends, which lost 4 bases and 2 bases, there was a span of 6 bases. This CDR3 comprises 14 residues. The germline CDR1 and CDR2 sequences are MGHRA and YSYEKL. CDR3 protein: CASSRSAGANVLTF. The CDR3 bases are TGCGCCAGCAGCCGGAGCGCTGGGGCCAACGTCCTGACTTTC.